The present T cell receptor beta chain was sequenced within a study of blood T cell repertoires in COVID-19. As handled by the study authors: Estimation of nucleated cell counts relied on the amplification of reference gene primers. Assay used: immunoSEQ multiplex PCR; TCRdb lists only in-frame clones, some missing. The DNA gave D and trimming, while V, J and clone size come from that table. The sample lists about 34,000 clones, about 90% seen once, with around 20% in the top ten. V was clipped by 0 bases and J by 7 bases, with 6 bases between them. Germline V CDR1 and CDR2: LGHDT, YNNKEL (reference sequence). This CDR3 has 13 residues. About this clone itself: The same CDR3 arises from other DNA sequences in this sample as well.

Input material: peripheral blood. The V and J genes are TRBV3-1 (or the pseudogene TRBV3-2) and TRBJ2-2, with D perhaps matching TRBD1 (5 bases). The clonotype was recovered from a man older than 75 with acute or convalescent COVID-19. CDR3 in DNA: TGTGCCAGCAGCCAAGATAGGGGCGGGGAGCTGTTTTTT. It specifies CASSQDRGGELFF.